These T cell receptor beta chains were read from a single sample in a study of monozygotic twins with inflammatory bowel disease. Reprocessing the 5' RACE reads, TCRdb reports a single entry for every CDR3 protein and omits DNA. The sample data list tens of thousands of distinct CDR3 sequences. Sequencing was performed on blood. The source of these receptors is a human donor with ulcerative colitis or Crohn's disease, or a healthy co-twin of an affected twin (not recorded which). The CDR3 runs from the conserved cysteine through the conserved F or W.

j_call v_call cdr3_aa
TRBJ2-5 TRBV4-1 CASSQAARGRQETQYF
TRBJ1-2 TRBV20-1 CSARGQQGYGYTF
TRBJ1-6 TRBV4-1 CASSQTLWGPNSPLHF
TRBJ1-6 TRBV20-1 CSARTGGAKSPLHF
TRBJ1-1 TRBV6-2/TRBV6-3 CASTWIPSTEAFF
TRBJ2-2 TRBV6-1 CARRDSNTGELFF
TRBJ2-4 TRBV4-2 CASSQEASANIQYF
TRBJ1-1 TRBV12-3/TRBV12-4 CASSFAWGTEAFF
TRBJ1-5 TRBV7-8 CASSETGTGGFSQPQHF
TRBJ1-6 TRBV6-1 CASSTDWGAYNSPLHF
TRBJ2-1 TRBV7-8 CASSRDRDGQFF
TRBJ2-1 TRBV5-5 CASSPGTGAYINEQFF
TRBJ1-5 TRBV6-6 CASSRTASNQPQHF
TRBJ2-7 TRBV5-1 CASSLGVQAYEQYF
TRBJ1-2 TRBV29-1 CSVTREGGGYGYTF
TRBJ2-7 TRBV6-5 CASSYRSGGAFEQYF
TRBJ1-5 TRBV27 CASGDRGHQPQHF
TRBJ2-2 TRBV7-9 CASSFGQGAGELFF
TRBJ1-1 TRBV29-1 CSVAGRMNTEAFF
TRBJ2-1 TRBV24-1 CATSGEYNEQFF
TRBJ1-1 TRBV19 CASGREGGSTEAFF
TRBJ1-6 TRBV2 CASSPRLTTNNSPLHF
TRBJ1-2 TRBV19 CASIQRTVGGGYTF
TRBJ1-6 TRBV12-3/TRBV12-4 CASSPSTGDNSPLHF
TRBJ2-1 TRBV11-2 CASSPPRIANEQFF
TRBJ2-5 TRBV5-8 CASSLIETGGETQYF
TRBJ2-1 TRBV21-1 CATTPGQGLWYVFF
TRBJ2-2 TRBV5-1 CASSFQGFDTGELFF
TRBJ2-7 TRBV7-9 CASSLRGGESEQYF
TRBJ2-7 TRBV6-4 CASSDPFWCGEQYF
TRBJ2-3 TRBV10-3 CAIGYGGPLEDTQYF
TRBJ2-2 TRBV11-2 CASSLGSRSIPAAGELFF
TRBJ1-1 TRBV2 CASSADRGEPFF
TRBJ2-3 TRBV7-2 CASSLFGRPDTQYF
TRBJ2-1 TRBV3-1 CASSQNPLIYRQGISYNEQFF
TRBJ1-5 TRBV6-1 CASSDRRNQPQHF
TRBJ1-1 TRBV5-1 CASSLEGNEAFF
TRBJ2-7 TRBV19 CASSNDRSSYEQYF
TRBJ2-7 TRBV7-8 CASSFGPWRGEDEQYF
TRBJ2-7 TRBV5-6 CASSVDTTYEQYF
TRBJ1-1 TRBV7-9 CASSLATGAEAFF
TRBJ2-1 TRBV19 CASGGGASYNEQFF
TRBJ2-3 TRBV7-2 CASSLPGVAQYF
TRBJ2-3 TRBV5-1 CASSLEGVPTDTQYF
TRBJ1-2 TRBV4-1 CASSQATGRQYGYTF
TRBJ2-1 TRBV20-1 CSAAGENEQFF